One and the same sample provided the 20 T cell receptor beta chains below, sequenced in a study of molecular identifiers for immune sequencing clone quantification (dated 2018 in TCRdb). Libraries were prepared through PCR. These reads were obtained on an Illumina HiSeq 4000. Starting from the raw public reads, TCRdb applied fastp trimming at Q25, assembled clones with MiXCR and retained in-frame beta chains. Rows matching on CDR3 protein sequence are summarized as one entry with the most common DNA and genes. The sample table records 6,000 to 7,000 distinct CDR3 sequences; roughly 15% of these occur just once. Over 2% of the sample is in the top ten clones. Input material: naive CD8+ T cells from blood, with Jurkat cell RNA spiked in. The sample's cell subset or site label is to be understood as: FACS-sorted CD8+CD4-CCR7+CD45RA+ naive T cells. The origin of the receptors is a human donor in good health. Some libraries in this study had Jurkat cell RNA spiked in.

Sample share makes this clonotype medium-sized (0.01 to 0.1%). The CDR3 reads CASSLVSGTGELFF. The CDR3 nucleotides read TGTGCCAGCAGCTTAGTTTCTGGGACCGGGGAGCTGTTTTTT. The chain combines TRBV7-9 with TRBJ2-2, with unresolved D. The CDR3 contains 14 residues. The germline V and J ends were trimmed by 1 base and 5 bases, with 8 bases remaining between them. Germline CDR1 reads SEHNR; CDR2 reads FQNEAQ (reference sequence).

In its sample, this clonotype is medium-sized. The chain joins TRBV30 to TRBJ2-7; D may match TRBD1 or TRBD2 (5 bases each). This CDR3 is built from 13 residues. CDR1 and CDR2 (germline): GTSNPN, SVGIG (reference sequence). V lost 0 bases, J lost 3 bases, and 9 bases lay in between. DNA for the CDR3: TGTGCCTGGAGTGTAGGGACGGGCTACGAGCAGTACTTC. It codes for CAWSVGTGYEQYF.

This clonotype occurred many times. The chain has TRBV4-3 and TRBJ1-3; the D gene is possibly TRBD1 (6 bases). The CDR3 runs 17 residues. Germline CDR1 reads LGHNA; CDR2 reads YSLEER. V was cut by 0 bases and J by 4 bases, with 16 bases left in between. The CDR3 nucleotides read TGCGCCAGCAGCCAAGATCCGGGGCTGGGGGCAGGAAACACCATATATTTT. Protein: CASSQDPGLGAGNTIYF.

This clonotype appeared many times. V and J are TRBV4-3 and TRBJ2-7; no reliable D call. The V end was cut by 3 bases, the J end by 3 bases, with 18 bases between. CDR1 LGHNA and CDR2 YSLEER come from the germline V gene. This CDR3 is built from 16 residues. CDR3: CASSHLVLTGNYEQYF. In nucleotides, the CDR3 is TGCGCCAGCAGCCACTTAGTCCTAACTGGGAACTACGAGCAGTACTTC.

In its sample, this clonotype ranks as medium-sized (0.01 to 0.1%). The J gene is TRBJ2-6, the V gene TRBV4-1, with no clear D. The CDR3 loop spans 17 amino acids. V gave up 0 bases and J gave up 2 bases, with 11 bases separating them. Germline-derived CDR1 and CDR2 are MGHRA and YSYEKL. The CDR3, as DNA: TGCGCCAGCAGCCAAGAGGGTGGCAGACCTGGGGCCAACGTCCTGACTTTC. Residues: CASSQEGGRPGANVLTF.

The table lists this clonotype with a count of one. This is likely a read error, given that the CDR3 carries no conserved phenylalanine or tryptophan at its end. This chain connects TRBV28 to TRBJ2-3; TRBD2 matches 10 bases. The CDR3 is 20 residues long. Looked up from germline, CDR1 is MDHEN and CDR2 is SYDVKM. V trimming: 7 bases; J trimming: 1 base; junction bases outside the gene matches: 20. CDR3 region: CASNPTGVGAGGPGTDTQYL. CDR3 nucleotide sequence: TGTGCCAGCAATCCTACTGGGGTTGGAGCGGGAGGGCCTGGCACAGATACGCAGTATTTG.

This clonotype is medium-sized by share. The rearrangement uses TRBV6-6 and TRBJ1-2, with D uncertain. Trimming shortened V by 10 bases and J by 5 bases, and 11 bases separated the two germline ends. CDR3 length: 11 residues. The germline gives CDR1 MNHNY, CDR2 SVGAGI (reference sequence). The CDR3 loop is CATHSLYGYTF. CDR3 DNA: TGTGCCACCCATTCTCTTTATGGCTACACCTTC.

By its share, this clonotype is medium-sized. CDR3 loop: CASSSRTGTGELFF. The CDR3, as DNA: TGTGCCAGCAGCTCTCGGACCGGCACCGGGGAGCTGTTTTTT. This sequence joins TRBV5-6 and TRBJ2-2; no reliable D call. V dropped 3 bases and J dropped 4 bases, with 10 bases sitting between them. This CDR3 region has 14 residues. Germline loops: CDR1 SGHDT, CDR2 YYEEEE.

This clonotype appeared a few times. This chain links TRBV11-2 with TRBJ2-3; no reliable D call. The CDR3 extends over 15 amino acids. Germline CDR1 and CDR2: SGHAT and FQNNGV. Trimming removed 7 bases from V and 5 bases from J, with 19 bases in between. The CDR3 here is CASTLSSSGKDTQYF. Written as DNA, the CDR3 is TGTGCCAGCACCCTATCTTCCTCAGGAAAAGATACGCAGTATTTT.

The chain carries TRBV10-3 and TRBJ2-5; 7 bases map to TRBD1. The CDR3 length is 14 residues. CDR1 ENHRY and CDR2 SYGVKD come from the germline V gene. V shed 6 bases, J shed 5 bases, and the junction held 9 bases outside the gene matches. CDR3 nucleotide sequence: TGTGCCATCAGCCGAACAGGGGAGATCGAGACCCAGTACTTC. Protein product: CAISRTGEIETQYF.

This clonotype was observed at least ten times. One end of the junction fails to match germline, which may point to a read error. This chain connects TRBV29-1 to TRBJ1-5; 9 bases line up with TRBD1. Per germline, CDR1 SQVTM and CDR2 ANQGSEA. The CDR3 has 13 amino acids. DNA for the CDR3: TGCAGCGTTCCCGGACAGGGGAATCGGCCCCAGCATTTT. It encodes CSVPGQGNRPQHF.

With regard to this clonotype: A much larger clone lies one base from this, so it may be a read error. The V gene is TRBV5-4, the J gene TRBJ1-1, with D unresolved. The V end was cut by 0 bases, the J end by 1 base, with 7 bases between. Germline CDR1 reads SGHNT; CDR2 reads YYREEE (reference sequence). The CDR3 has 14 residues. CDR3 sequence: CASSLENPNTEAFF. The DNA for the CDR3 is TGTGCCAGCAGCTTGGAGAATCCGAACACTGAAGCTTTCTTT. Full variable domain (missing parts from reference TRBV5-4 and TRBJ1-1): ETGVTQSPTHLIKTRGQQVTLRCSSQSGHNTVSWYQQALGQGPQFIFQYYREEENGRGNFPPRFSGLQFPNYSSELNVNALELDDSALYLCASSLENPNTEAFFGQGTRLTVV.

The chain combines TRBV7-2 with TRBJ1-1, with D unclear. CDR3 length: 11 amino acids. The germline V gene encodes CDR1 SGHTA and CDR2 FQGNSA. Trimming stripped 5 bases from V and 7 bases from J, with 8 bases between. The CDR3 region has the DNA TGTGCCAGCAGCCCATTTCTTGAAGCTTTCTTT. Its translation is CASSPFLEAFF.

This clonotype was seen repeatedly, ten times or more. The chain is built from TRBV13 and TRBJ1-1; D may be TRBD1 (6 bases). V lost 5 bases, J lost 3 bases, and 19 bases lay in between. The CDR3 totals 16 residues. CDR1 is PRHDT, CDR2 FYEKMQ, per germline (reference sequence). The CDR3 coding sequence is TGTGCCAGCAGCCCCGCCCTTCAGTGGACAGACACTGAAGCTTTCTTT. This translates into CASSPALQWTDTEAFF.

This clonotype is medium-sized (0.01 to 0.1%) by share. The DNA is left out, because the CDR3 cannot be placed on it with certainty; the CDR3 is given as TCRdb lists it. The chain has TRBV7-5 and TRBJ1-1. TRBV7-5 is noted as a pseudogene. The CDR3 is 17 amino acids in total, end residues counted. CDR3 loop: CISVPEAHRQMNTEAFF.

This clonotype appeared once. CDR3 sequence: CASSHPHDRGAFF. CDR3 in DNA: TGTGCCAGCAGCCATCCCCACGACAGGGGAGCTTTCTTT. This chain links TRBV7-9 with TRBJ1-1, with 8 bases fitting TRBD1. The germline V gene has CDR1 SEHNR and CDR2 FQNEAQ (reference sequence). V gave up 5 bases and J gave up 10 bases; unmatched junction bases: 9. This CDR3 spans 13 amino acids.

This clonotype qualifies as medium-sized. The V gene is TRBV5-1, the J gene TRBJ1-4; maybe TRBD1 (6 bases). This CDR3 is 17 amino acids long. The germline gives CDR1 SGHRS, CDR2 YFSETQ. Trimming removed 4 bases at V and 3 bases at J, with 19 bases between. This CDR3 is CASSPGQPWDPNEKLFF. The DNA of the CDR3 is TGCGCCAGCAGCCCCGGACAGCCCTGGGATCCTAATGAAAAACTGTTTTTT.

This clonotype is medium-sized by share. The chain employs TRBV7-9 and TRBJ2-1, with D perhaps TRBD2 (5 bases). Trimming shortened V by 0 bases and J by 8 bases, and 11 bases separated the two germline ends. CDR1 SEHNR and CDR2 FQNEAQ come from the germline V gene (reference sequence). The CDR3 sequence is 14 residues long. CDR3 sequence: CASSLASSPDEQFF. The CDR3 coding sequence is TGTGCCAGCAGCTTAGCCTCTAGCCCCGATGAGCAGTTCTTC.

This clonotype was recorded at least ten times. The chain has TRBV5-5 and TRBJ2-7, with 8 positions matching TRBD1. CDR3 length: 16 residues. Trimming took 4 bases from V and 2 from J; bases not matched to a gene: 11. Germline V gene data show CDR1 as SGHKS and CDR2 as YYEKEE (reference sequence). In nucleotides, the CDR3 is TGTGCCAGCAGCAACCGGACAGGGCCCTTAGCCTACGAGCAGTACTTC. Translating gives CASSNRTGPLAYEQYF.

By proportion, this clonotype is medium-sized. V is TRBV6-2 or TRBV6-3 and J is TRBJ2-5; 10 nucleotides match TRBD2. Germline assignment: CDR1 MNHEY and CDR2 SVGEGT. The CDR3 contains 21 residues. After removal of 2 bases from V and 4 bases from J, the junction contained 22 bases not matched to a gene. The CDR3 sequence: CASSYVEFDVPSGSERETQYF. CDR3 DNA sequence: TGTGCCAGCAGTTACGTGGAATTTGACGTGCCTAGCGGGAGTGAACGAGAGACCCAGTACTTC.